Shown below are 21 T cell receptor beta chains from a single sample sequenced in a study of blood T cells in healthy people across ages. Together with a sample-barcoded 5' primer, a J-beta primer mix was included in a second PCR lasting roughly 6 to 12 cycles. TCRdb passed the 5' RACE reads through MiXCR, listing each CDR3 protein once. Among 1.5 million or so distinct CDR3 sequences listed, roughly 43% were seen once. The sequenced sample consisted of blood. These receptors were taken from a woman aged 18 to 35 in good health.

This sequence joins TRBV7-2 and TRBJ1-2; 9 bases are a match to TRBD1. The CDR3 extends over 12 amino acids. Germline V gene data show CDR1 as SGHTA and CDR2 as FQGNSA. The V segment lost 11 bases and the J segment 9 bases; nucleotides outside the gene matches: 10. In DNA, the CDR3 is TGTGCCGTAAACAGGGGGCTGGAGAGCTACACCTTC. Protein product: CAVNRGLESYTF.

J is TRBJ2-3 and V is TRBV27; unclear D gene. Germline CDR1 MNHEY, CDR2 SMNVEV (reference sequence). The ends were cut back, 2 bases at V and 9 bases at J, with 12 bases in the middle. The CDR3 sequence is 13 residues long. DNA of the CDR3: TGTGCCAGCAGTTTACCCCTGGTAGCAACGCAGTATTTT. Residues: CASSLPLVATQYF.

The rearrangement uses TRBV20-1 and TRBJ1-4; 7 positions match TRBD1. The germline V gene encodes CDR1 DFQATT and CDR2 SNEGSKA (reference sequence). The CDR3 has 14 amino acids. V dropped 0 bases and J dropped 4; count of bases not matched to a gene: 2. CDR3: CSAREGQYNEKLFF. In DNA form, the CDR3 reads TGCAGTGCTAGAGAGGGACAGTATAATGAAAAACTGTTTTTT.

The J gene is TRBJ2-7, the V gene TRBV4-3, with D possibly TRBD1 on 6 matching bases. V was trimmed by 0 bases and J by 1 base, leaving 16 bases between them. CDR3 length: 17 residues. Germline values: CDR1 LGHNA, CDR2 YSLEER. The CDR3 is CASSQDIRAGASYEQYF. CDR3 nucleotide sequence: TGCGCCAGCAGCCAAGATATAAGGGCAGGGGCGTCCTACGAGCAGTACTTC.

The V call is TRBV28, the J call TRBJ1-1; D is perhaps TRBD1 (6 bases). The CDR3 is made up of 14 amino acids. Per germline, CDR1 MDHEN and CDR2 SYDVKM. The V and J ends lost 6 bases and 0 bases respectively, with 11 bases between them. The CDR3 is CASRPGGLNTEAFF. The CDR3 nucleotides are TGTGCCAGCAGGCCCGGGGGCTTGAACACTGAAGCTTTCTTT.

The CDR3 coding sequence is TGTGCCAGCAGCCTCGTCCGGTTCAATGAGCAGTACTTC. Amino acid sequence: CASSLVRFNEQYF. The V call is TRBV11-2, the J call TRBJ2-5; D is unresolved. The CDR3 runs to 13 residues. Trimming shortened V by 5 bases and J by 11 bases, and 18 bases separated the two germline ends. Germline values: CDR1 SGHAT, CDR2 FQNNGV.

This clonotype has only a few counts. This sequence joins TRBV11-2 and TRBJ2-1, with D maybe TRBD1 (5 bases). This CDR3 has 16 amino acids. Germline lookup yields CDR1 SGHAT and CDR2 FQNNGV. Trimming pared 1 base from V and 7 bases from J, leaving 17 bases between. In nucleotides, the CDR3 is TGTGCCAGCAGCTTAGTCGGGTCAGGGAATAGGAATGAGCAGTTCTTC. Protein product: CASSLVGSGNRNEQFF.

V is TRBV12-3 or TRBV12-4 and J is TRBJ2-1; no firm D call. The CDR3 runs 12 residues. The V gene lost 6 bases and the J gene lost 9 bases, with 12 bases spanning the gap. CDR3 nucleotide sequence: TGTGCCAGCAGCAATACTGGGTTTGAGCAGTTCTTC. It specifies CASSNTGFEQFF.

The rearrangement uses TRBV4-3 and TRBJ2-2; D gene ambiguous. Trimming removed 3 bases at V and 1 base at J, with 9 bases between. The CDR3 covers 15 residues. Germline CDR1 is LGHNA and CDR2 is YSLEER. The CDR3 protein is CASSQEWGNTGELFF. Here the CDR3 DNA reads TGCGCCAGCAGCCAGGAATGGGGGAACACCGGGGAGCTGTTTTTT.

The table lists this clonotype with a few counts. This rearrangement joins TRBV7-9 to TRBJ2-1, with TRBD2 matching over 8 bases. There are 15 residues in the CDR3. The V gene end was trimmed by 5 bases and the J gene end by 2 bases; junction bases not matched to a gene: 5. Germline CDR1 and CDR2: SEHNR and FQNEAQ (reference sequence). The CDR3 spells CASSREGLPYNEQFF. The CDR3 DNA is TGTGCCAGCAGCCGGGAGGGCCTTCCCTACAATGAGCAGTTCTTC. The full variable domain, in which reference TRBV7-9 and TRBJ2-1 provide the parts outside the CDR3, is DTGVSQNPRHKITKRGQNVTFRCDPISEHNRLYWYRQTLGQGPEFLTYFQNEAQLEKSRLLSDRFSAERPKGSFSTLEIQRTEQGDSAMYLCASSREGLPYNEQFFGPGTRLTVL.

The chain links TRBV5-5 to TRBJ2-7, with D possibly being TRBD1 or TRBD2 (6 bases each). The CDR3 consists of 15 residues. V dropped 0 bases and J dropped 4 bases, with 14 bases sitting between them. Per the germline V gene, CDR1 is SGHKS and CDR2 is YYEKEE (reference sequence). Written as DNA, the CDR3 is TGTGCCAGCAGCTTGGACCTCGGGGGCAGGTACGAGCAGTACTTC. Its protein product is CASSLDLGGRYEQYF.

This clonotype was detected a few times. The chain is built from TRBV11-2 and TRBJ1-1; D is possibly TRBD1 (5 bases). The CDR3 has 14 amino acids. V was cut by 5 bases and J by 3 bases, with 13 bases left in between. Germline values: CDR1 SGHAT, CDR2 FQNNGV. The chain's CDR3 is CASSPKGQHTEAFF. For the CDR3, the DNA is TGTGCCAGCAGCCCTAAGGGGCAGCACACTGAAGCTTTCTTT.

The chain joins TRBV5-1 to TRBJ2-5; 10 nucleotides agree with TRBD2. The CDR3 totals 17 residues. V lost 3 bases and J lost 4; bases outside the gene matches: 12. CDR1 is SGHRS and CDR2 is YFSETQ in the germline V gene. DNA for the CDR3: TGCGCCAGCAGCTCTCAAAATCCGGGACTAGCGTCAGAGACCCAGTACTTC. It encodes CASSSQNPGLASETQYF.

The rearrangement links TRBV12-3 or TRBV12-4 to TRBJ1-2; D gene uncertain. V gave up 5 bases and J gave up 6 bases, with 10 bases separating them. This CDR3 comprises 12 residues. The DNA for the CDR3 is TGTGCCAGCAGTGCGGGAGGGCATGGCTACACCTTC. Encoded protein: CASSAGGHGYTF.

The chain employs TRBV12-3 or TRBV12-4 and TRBJ2-5; the match to TRBD1 covers 8 bases. The J call is doubtful: the DNA matches TRBJ2-7 better. The CDR3 loop spans 17 amino acids. Here the CDR3 DNA reads TGTGCCAGCAGTCGCCTTGGGGGGACAGGCCGATCCTACGAGCAGTACTTC. Its translation is CASSRLGGTGRSYEQYF.

This clonotype was seen a handful of times. This chain links TRBV28 with TRBJ1-1, with 7 bases that match TRBD1. CDR3 length equals 14 residues. V was clipped by 5 bases and J by 6 bases; unmatched bases: 9. The germline V gene has CDR1 MDHEN and CDR2 SYDVKM. The CDR3 coding sequence is TGTGCCAGCAGTGGTACAGGGGATTGGGCTGAAGCTTTCTTT. Residues: CASSGTGDWAEAFF.

On this clonotype itself: This may come from a read error, since a much larger clone is one base off. The V call is TRBV11-2, the J call TRBJ2-5, with TRBD2 matching 7 bases. TRBJ2-7 matches the DNA end more closely, so the J call is doubtful. From germline, CDR1 is SGHAT and CDR2 FQNNGV. CDR3 length: 15 residues. For the CDR3, the DNA is TGTGCCAGCAGCGGGGGACGAGCGGGAAGATACGAGCAGTACTTC. Translated: CASSGGRAGRYEQYF.

This chain uses TRBV20-1 with TRBJ2-5; D is ambiguous. V was shortened by 3 bases and J by 4 bases, with 12 bases between the two germline ends. The length of the CDR3 is 13 residues. Germline assignment: CDR1 DFQATT and CDR2 SNEGSKA (reference sequence). CDR3 loop: CSASGSFGETQYF. In DNA, the CDR3 is TGCAGTGCTAGCGGGTCCTTCGGAGAGACCCAGTACTTC.

The genes are TRBV3-1 and TRBJ1-1, with no clear D. Germline V gene data show CDR1 as LGHDT and CDR2 as YNNKEL (reference sequence). The CDR3 covers 15 residues. The V gene lost 0 bases and the J gene lost 3 bases, with 11 bases spanning the gap. The chain's CDR3 is CASSQEEGSDTEAFF. CDR3 sequence (DNA): TGTGCCAGCAGCCAAGAAGAGGGAAGTGACACTGAAGCTTTCTTT. The full variable domain, completed using reference TRBV3-1 and TRBJ1-1, is DTAVSQTPKYLVTQMGNDKSIKCEQNLGHDTMYWYKQDSKKFLKIMFSYNNKELIINETVPNRFSPKSPDKAHLNLHINSLELGDSAVYFCASSQEEGSDTEAFFGQGTRLTVV.

In this sample, this clonotype turned up a few times. At one end the junction does not follow the germline gene, possibly because of a read error. The chain recombines TRBV6-2 or TRBV6-3 with TRBJ2-3, with 10 bases identical to TRBD1. CDR3 length equals 17 residues. From germline, CDR1 is MNHEY and CDR2 SVGEGT. CDR3 sequence (DNA): TGTGCCAGAAGTTACAACCCGTACCGGGACAGGGGTGATACGCAGTATTTT. As protein: CARSYNPYRDRGDTQYF.

This chain joins TRBV4-2 and TRBJ1-1; tentative D call: TRBD1 (5 bases). Germline V gene lookup returns CDR1 LGHNA and CDR2 YNFKEQ. The V end lost 1 base, the J end lost 1 base, and 7 bases lay between the germline ends. This CDR3 has 14 residues. CDR3 bases: TGTGCCAGCAGCCAAGGGACACAGAACACTGAAGCTTTCTTT. Protein: CASSQGTQNTEAFF.